These 15 T cell receptor beta chains originate from one sample sequenced in a study of technical replicates of blood from several donors. Sequencing was performed with immunoSEQ multiplex PCR; in TCRdb, only in-frame clones are kept and a portion is missing. Of more than 65,000 clones listed, 90% to 95% are singletons. Sequencing was carried out using T cells isolated from PBMCs. The receptors stem from a human donor in good health.

The J gene is TRBJ1-2, the V gene TRBV2, with TRBD1 matching 8 bases. Trimming removed 7 bases from V and 0 bases from J; junction bases left unmatched: 7. This CDR3 region has 15 residues. Germline V gene lookup returns CDR1 SNHLY and CDR2 FYNNEI. In DNA form, the CDR3 reads TGTGCCAGCAACGACAGGGGCACAGCTAACTATGGCTACACCTTC. Translation: CASNDRGTANYGYTF.

CDR3 region: CASSLDPAGNTIYF. In nucleotides, the CDR3 is TGCGCCAGCAGCTTGGATCCGGCTGGAAACACCATATATTTT. The V gene is TRBV5-1, the J gene TRBJ1-3, with D unresolved. V lost 0 bases, J lost 2 bases, and 6 bases lay in between. The CDR3 extends over 14 amino acids. Germline V gene sequence: CDR1 SGHRS, CDR2 YFSETQ.

This chain links TRBV4-1 with TRBJ1-5; D is undetermined. V was shortened by 0 bases and J by 12 bases, with 12 bases between the two germline ends. The CDR3 loop spans 13 amino acids. Germline CDR1 MGHRA, CDR2 YSYEKL. Here the CDR3 reads CASSQEVYDNQHF. The CDR3 bases are TGCGCCAGCAGCCAAGAGGTATACGACAACCAGCATTTT.

The CDR3 nucleotides are TGTGCCAGCAGCAAGGGGACTAGCGGGAGGGGGAAGACCGGGGAGCTGTTTTTT. Protein sequence: CASSKGTSGRGKTGELFF. This sequence joins TRBV21-1 and TRBJ2-2; the table calls TRBD2, which could not be checked here. TRBV21-1 is classified as a pseudogene. This CDR3 region has 18 residues.

This chain uses TRBV7-2 with TRBJ2-3; 7 nucleotides align to TRBD1. CDR3 length: 15 residues. Germline-derived CDR1 and CDR2 are SGHTA and FQGNSA. The V and J ends lost 3 bases and 1 base, in that order; junction bases with no gene match: 4. The CDR3 DNA reads as TGTGCCAGCAGCTTTAAGGGGGCTGGCACAGATACGCAGTATTTT. Its translation: CASSFKGAGTDTQYF.

This chain uses TRBV29-1 with TRBJ2-3; D might be TRBD2 (6 bases). The V end was cut by 3 bases, the J end by 6 bases, with 13 bases between. CDR3 length: 13 amino acids. The germline gives CDR1 SQVTM, CDR2 ANQGSEA. This CDR3 is CSVDSGLGDTQYF. The CDR3 coding sequence is TGCAGCGTTGATAGCGGTCTGGGGGATACGCAGTATTTT.

This clone was detected only once. This CDR3 reads CASSEDAGGTDTQYF. The CDR3 nucleotides are TGTGCCAGCAGTGAAGATGCAGGGGGCACAGATACGCAGTATTTT. The rearrangement joins TRBV25-1 to TRBJ2-3, with D tentatively TRBD1 (6 bases). The germline V gene has CDR1 MGHDK and CDR2 SYGVNS. The CDR3 spans 15 residues. V lost 2 bases and J 1 base, leaving 10 bases between the germline ends.

In nucleotides, the CDR3 is TGTGCCAGCAGTGATTTCACAGGGCGGTACGAGCAGTACTTC. It specifies CASSDFTGRYEQYF. V gene TRBV6-1 combines with J gene TRBJ2-7, with TRBD1 as a possible D gene (6 bases). CDR1 and CDR2 from the germline V gene are MNHNS and SASEGT. Deletions cut 3 bases from V and 4 bases from J, with 13 bases between. The CDR3 totals 14 residues.

This clone has a single count. The rearrangement joins TRBV28 to TRBJ2-5; a possible D gene is TRBD1 (6 bases). Germline loops: CDR1 MDHEN, CDR2 SYDVKM. The CDR3 has 15 residues. Trimming pared 2 bases from V and 2 bases from J, leaving 12 bases between. The CDR3, as DNA: TGTGCCAGCAGTTTAGAATCCGGGACACAAGAGACCCAGTACTTC. Translated: CASSLESGTQETQYF.

The V and J genes are TRBV28 and TRBJ2-7; 8 nucleotides match TRBD1. Trimming removed 6 bases from V and 3 bases from J; junction bases left unmatched: 4. This CDR3 is built from 13 residues. CDR1 is MDHEN, CDR2 SYDVKM, per germline. The CDR3 DNA is TGTGCCAGCAGAGAGGACAGGGACTACGAGCAGTACTTC. Amino acid sequence: CASREDRDYEQYF.

This clone was counted a single time. The V call is TRBV2, the J call TRBJ1-2, with D perhaps matching TRBD1 (5 bases). The V end lost 4 bases, the J end lost 8 bases, and 14 bases lay between the germline ends. Per the germline V gene, CDR1 is SNHLY and CDR2 is FYNNEI. CDR3 length equals 13 residues. The CDR3 DNA follows: TGTGCCAGCAGTGTATCCGGAGGGGAGGGCTACACCTTC. Translating gives CASSVSGGEGYTF.

J is TRBJ2-5 and V is TRBV13, with TRBD1 as a possible D gene (6 bases). The CDR3 runs 13 residues. CDR1 and CDR2 (germline): PRHDT, FYEKMQ (reference sequence). V was clipped by 5 bases and J by 3 bases, with 10 bases between them. The CDR3 sequence is CASSPRTEETQYF. CDR3 sequence (DNA): TGTGCCAGCAGCCCTCGGACAGAAGAGACCCAGTACTTC. Full variable domain (outside the CDR3, taken from reference TRBV13 and TRBJ2-5): AAGVIQSPRHLIKEKRETATLKCYPIPRHDTVYWYQQGPGQDPQFLISFYEKMQSDKGSIPDRFSAQQFSDYHSELNMSSLELGDSALYFCASSPRTEETQYFGPGTRLLVL.

This chain uses TRBV6-5 with TRBJ1-2, with a tentative D call TRBD1 (5 bases). V lost 6 bases, J lost 4 bases, and 15 bases lay in between. The germline V gene encodes CDR1 MNHEY and CDR2 SVGAGI. CDR3 length: 14 residues. The CDR3 spells CASSPLSGPYGYTF. The CDR3 nucleotides read TGTGCCAGCAGCCCTTTATCAGGGCCCTATGGCTACACCTTC.

The chain employs TRBV30 and TRBJ2-5; D uncertain. Trimming took off 2 bases at V and 3 bases at J, with 16 bases between the two ends. Germline CDR1 reads GTSNPN; CDR2 reads SVGIG (reference sequence). CDR3 length equals 15 residues. The CDR3 loop reads CAWSSPYRIEETQYF. Here the CDR3 DNA reads TGTGCCTGGAGTTCTCCGTACAGAATAGAAGAGACCCAGTACTTC.

The J gene is TRBJ2-7, the V gene TRBV9, with TRBD2 as a possible D gene (6 bases). V was shortened by 0 bases and J by 3 bases, with 19 bases between the two germline ends. This CDR3 comprises 17 residues. Germline lookup yields CDR1 SGDLS and CDR2 YYNGEE. As DNA, the CDR3 is TGTGCCAGCAGCGTAGACGATTCCGGGACTGTGTTCTACGAGCAGTACTTC. Encoded protein: CASSVDDSGTVFYEQYF.